This T cell receptor (beta chain) was sequenced during a study of PD-L1 blockade in urothelial cancer. The method was immunoSEQ multiplex PCR; TCRdb's version includes in-frame clones alone and lacks a portion of them. The data show about 79,000 clones, 75% to 90% seen once. CDR3 size: 15 residues. Germline values: CDR1 SGHTA, CDR2 FQGNSA. Trimming cost V 3 bases and J 3 bases; bases outside gene matches: 2. Time point: pretreatment peripheral blood. The V gene is TRBV7-2, the J gene TRBJ2-3, with TRBD2 matching over 11 bases. The source of this sequence is a man in his fifties or sixties with urothelial cancer. This material consisted of PBMCs, taken around atezolizumab (anti-PD-L1) treatment. CDR3 in DNA: TGTGCCAGCAGCTTTAGCGGGGGGGCGACAGATACGCAGTATTTT. Its translation is CASSFSGGATDTQYF.